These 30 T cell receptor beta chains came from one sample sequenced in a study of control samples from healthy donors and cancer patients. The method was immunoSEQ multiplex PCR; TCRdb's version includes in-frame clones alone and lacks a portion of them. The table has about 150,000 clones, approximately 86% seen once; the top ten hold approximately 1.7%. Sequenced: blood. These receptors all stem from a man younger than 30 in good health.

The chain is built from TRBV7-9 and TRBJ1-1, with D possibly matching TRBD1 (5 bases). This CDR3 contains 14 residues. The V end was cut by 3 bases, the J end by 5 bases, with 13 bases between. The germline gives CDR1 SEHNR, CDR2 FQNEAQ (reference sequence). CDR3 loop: CASSFGRGTTEAFF. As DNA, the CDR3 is TGTGCCAGCAGCTTTGGTAGGGGAACAACTGAAGCTTTCTTT.

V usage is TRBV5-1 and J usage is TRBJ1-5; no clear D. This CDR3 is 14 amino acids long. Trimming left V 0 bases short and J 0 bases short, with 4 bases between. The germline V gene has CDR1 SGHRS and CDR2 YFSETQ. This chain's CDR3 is CASSLGVSNQPQHF. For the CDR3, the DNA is TGCGCCAGCAGCTTGGGAGTTAGCAATCAGCCCCAGCATTTT. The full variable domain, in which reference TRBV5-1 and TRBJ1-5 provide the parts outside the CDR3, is KAGVTQTPRYLIKTRGQQVTLSCSPISGHRSVSWYQQTPGQGLQFLFEYFSETQRNKGNFPGRFSGRQFSNSRSEMNVSTLELGDSALYLCASSLGVSNQPQHFGDGTRLSIL.

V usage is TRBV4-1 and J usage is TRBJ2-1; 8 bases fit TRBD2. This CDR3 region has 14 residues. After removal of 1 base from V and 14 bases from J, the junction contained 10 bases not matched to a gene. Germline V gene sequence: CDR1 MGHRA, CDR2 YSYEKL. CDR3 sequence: CASSQGPDWRGEFF. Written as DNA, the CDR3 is TGCGCCAGCAGCCAAGGTCCCGACTGGCGGGGGGAGTTCTTC.

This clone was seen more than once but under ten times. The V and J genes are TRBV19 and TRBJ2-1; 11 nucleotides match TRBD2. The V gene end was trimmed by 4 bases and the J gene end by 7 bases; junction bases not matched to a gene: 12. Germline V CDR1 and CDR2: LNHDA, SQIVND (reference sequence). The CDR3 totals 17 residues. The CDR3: CASSRRESLAGGNEQFF. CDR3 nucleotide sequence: TGTGCCAGTAGTAGACGGGAGAGTCTAGCGGGGGGTAATGAGCAGTTCTTC.

In nucleotides, the CDR3 is TGTGCCAGCAGTCCAACAGCCCTCACAACTAATGAAAAACTGTTTTTT. Its translation is CASSPTALTTNEKLFF. This chain links TRBV28 with TRBJ1-4; D unclear. The germline gives CDR1 MDHEN, CDR2 SYDVKM. The CDR3 is made up of 16 amino acids. The germline V and J ends were trimmed by 5 bases and 0 bases, with 13 bases remaining between them.

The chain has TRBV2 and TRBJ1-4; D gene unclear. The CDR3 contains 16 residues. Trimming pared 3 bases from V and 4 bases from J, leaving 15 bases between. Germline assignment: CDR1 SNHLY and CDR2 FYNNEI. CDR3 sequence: CASSEVGFTINEKLFF. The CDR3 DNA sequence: TGTGCCAGCAGTGAGGTGGGATTTACAATTAATGAAAAACTGTTTTTT.

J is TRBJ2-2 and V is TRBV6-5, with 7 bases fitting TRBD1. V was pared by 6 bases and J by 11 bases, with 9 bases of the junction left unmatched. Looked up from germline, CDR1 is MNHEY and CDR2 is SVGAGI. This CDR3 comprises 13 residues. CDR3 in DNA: TGTGCCAGCAGGGACAGGAGACCGGGTGAGCTGTTTTTT. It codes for CASRDRRPGELFF.

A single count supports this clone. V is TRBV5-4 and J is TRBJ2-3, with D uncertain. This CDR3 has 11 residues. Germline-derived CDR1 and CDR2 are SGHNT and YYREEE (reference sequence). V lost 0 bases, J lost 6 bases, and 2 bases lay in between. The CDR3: CASSLDDTQYF. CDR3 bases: TGTGCCAGCAGCTTGGACGATACGCAGTATTTT.

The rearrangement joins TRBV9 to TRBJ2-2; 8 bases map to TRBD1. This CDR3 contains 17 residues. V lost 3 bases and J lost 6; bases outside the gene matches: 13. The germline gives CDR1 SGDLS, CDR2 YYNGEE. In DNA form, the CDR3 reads TGTGCCAGCAGCGCCCCGAAGGACAGGGCGCCGCCCGGGGAGCTGTTTTTT. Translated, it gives CASSAPKDRAPPGELFF.

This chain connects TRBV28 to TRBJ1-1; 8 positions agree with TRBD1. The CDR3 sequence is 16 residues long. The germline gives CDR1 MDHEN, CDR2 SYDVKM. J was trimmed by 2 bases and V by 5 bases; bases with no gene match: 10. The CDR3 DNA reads TGTGCCAGCAGTCCCGAAAGACAGGGGATAAACACTGAAGCTTTCTTT. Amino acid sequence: CASSPERQGINTEAFF.

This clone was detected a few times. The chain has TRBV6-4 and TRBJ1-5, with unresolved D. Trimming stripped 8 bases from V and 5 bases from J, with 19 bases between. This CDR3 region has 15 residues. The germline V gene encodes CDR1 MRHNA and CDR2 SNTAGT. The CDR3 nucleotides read TGTGCCAGCCCCAAATTTTGTGGGCGAGATCAGCCCCAGCATTTT. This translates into CASPKFCGRDQPQHF.

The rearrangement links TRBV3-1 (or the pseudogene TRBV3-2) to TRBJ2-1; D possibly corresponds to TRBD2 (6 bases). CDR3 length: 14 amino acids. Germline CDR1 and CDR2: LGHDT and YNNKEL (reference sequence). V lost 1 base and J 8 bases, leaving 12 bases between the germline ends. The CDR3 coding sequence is TGTGCCAGCAGCCAAGTGGGAGGTATGGATGAGCAGTTCTTC. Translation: CASSQVGGMDEQFF.

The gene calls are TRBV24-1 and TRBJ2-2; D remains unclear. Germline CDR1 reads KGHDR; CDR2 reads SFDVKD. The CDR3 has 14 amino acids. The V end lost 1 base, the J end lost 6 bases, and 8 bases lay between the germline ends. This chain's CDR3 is CATSDFHPAGELFF. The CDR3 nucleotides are TGTGCCACCAGTGATTTTCACCCCGCCGGGGAGCTGTTTTTT.

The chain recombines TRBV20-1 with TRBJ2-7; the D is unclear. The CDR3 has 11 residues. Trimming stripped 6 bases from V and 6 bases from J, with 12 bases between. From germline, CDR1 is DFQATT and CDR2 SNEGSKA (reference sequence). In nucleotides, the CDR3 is TGCAGTGCCGCCCCGGGCGCCGAGCAGTACTTC. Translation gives CSAAPGAEQYF.

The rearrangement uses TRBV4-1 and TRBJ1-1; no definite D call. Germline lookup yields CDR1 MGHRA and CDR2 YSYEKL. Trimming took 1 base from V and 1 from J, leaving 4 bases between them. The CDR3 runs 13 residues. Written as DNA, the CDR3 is TGCGCCAGCAGCCAAGCGGCGAACACTGAAGCTTTCTTT. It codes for CASSQAANTEAFF.

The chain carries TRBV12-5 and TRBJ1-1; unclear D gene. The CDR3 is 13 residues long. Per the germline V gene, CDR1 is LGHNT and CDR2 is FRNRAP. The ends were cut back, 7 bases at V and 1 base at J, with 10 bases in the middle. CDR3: CASAATENTEAFF. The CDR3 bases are TGTGCTAGTGCTGCGACGGAGAACACTGAAGCTTTCTTT.

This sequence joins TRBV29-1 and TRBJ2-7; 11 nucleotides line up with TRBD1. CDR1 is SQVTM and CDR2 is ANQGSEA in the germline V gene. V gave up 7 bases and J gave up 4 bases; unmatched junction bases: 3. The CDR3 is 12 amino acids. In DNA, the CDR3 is TGCAGCGCCGGGACAGGGGGATACGAGCAGTACTTC. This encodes CSAGTGGYEQYF.

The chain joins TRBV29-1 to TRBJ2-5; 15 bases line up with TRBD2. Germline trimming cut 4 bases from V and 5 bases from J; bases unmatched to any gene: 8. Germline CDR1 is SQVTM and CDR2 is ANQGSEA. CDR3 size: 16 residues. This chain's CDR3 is CSVGSGLAGGGETQYF. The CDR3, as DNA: TGCAGCGTTGGTTCGGGACTAGCGGGGGGCGGGGAGACCCAGTACTTC.

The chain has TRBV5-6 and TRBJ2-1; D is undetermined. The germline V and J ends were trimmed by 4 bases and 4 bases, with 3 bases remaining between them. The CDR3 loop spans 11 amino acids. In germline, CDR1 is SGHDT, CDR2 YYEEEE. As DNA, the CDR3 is TGTGCCAGCAGCGTATACAATGAGCAGTTCTTC. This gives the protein CASSVYNEQFF.

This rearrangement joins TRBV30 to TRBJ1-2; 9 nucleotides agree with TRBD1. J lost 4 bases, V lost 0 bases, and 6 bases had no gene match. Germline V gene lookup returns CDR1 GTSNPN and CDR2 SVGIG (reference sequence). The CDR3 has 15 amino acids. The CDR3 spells CAWSVNRGHPYGYTF. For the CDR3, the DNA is TGTGCCTGGAGTGTTAACAGGGGGCACCCCTATGGCTACACCTTC.

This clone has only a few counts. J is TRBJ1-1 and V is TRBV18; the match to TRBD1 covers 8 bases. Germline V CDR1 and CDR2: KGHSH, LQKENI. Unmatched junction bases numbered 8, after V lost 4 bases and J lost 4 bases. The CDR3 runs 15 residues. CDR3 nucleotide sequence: TGTGCCAGCTCACTAAGACAGGGGAGAGTCACTGAAGCTTTCTTT. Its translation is CASSLRQGRVTEAFF.

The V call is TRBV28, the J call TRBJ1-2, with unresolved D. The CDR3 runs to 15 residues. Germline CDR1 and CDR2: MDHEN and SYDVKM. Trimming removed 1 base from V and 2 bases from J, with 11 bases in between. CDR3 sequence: CASSLSGAGNYGYTF. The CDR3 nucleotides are TGTGCCAGCAGTTTATCGGGTGCGGGGAACTATGGCTACACCTTC.

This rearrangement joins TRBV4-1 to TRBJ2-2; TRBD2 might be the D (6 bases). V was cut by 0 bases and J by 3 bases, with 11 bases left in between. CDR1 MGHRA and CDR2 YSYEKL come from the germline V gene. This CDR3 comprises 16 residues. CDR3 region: CASSQEPGGDTGELFF. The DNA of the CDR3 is TGCGCCAGCAGCCAAGAGCCCGGGGGTGACACCGGGGAGCTGTTTTTT.

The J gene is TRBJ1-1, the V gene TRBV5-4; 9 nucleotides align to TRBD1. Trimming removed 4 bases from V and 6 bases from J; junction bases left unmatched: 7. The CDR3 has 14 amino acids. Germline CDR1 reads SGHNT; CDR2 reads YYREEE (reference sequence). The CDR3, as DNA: TGTGCCAGCAGCCCCCGACAGGGGGAGGCTGAAGCTTTCTTT. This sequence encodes CASSPRQGEAEAFF.

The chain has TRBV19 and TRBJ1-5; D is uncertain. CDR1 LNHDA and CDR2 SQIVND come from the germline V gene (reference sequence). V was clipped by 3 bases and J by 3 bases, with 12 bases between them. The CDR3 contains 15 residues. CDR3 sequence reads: CASSIQQADNQPQHF. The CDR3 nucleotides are TGTGCCAGTAGTATTCAGCAGGCAGACAATCAGCCCCAGCATTTT.

The CDR3, as DNA: TGCGCCAGCAGCTTTACACGAGGCGCTTCACCCCTCCACTTT. Amino acids: CASSFTRGASPLHF. The chain joins TRBV5-1 to TRBJ1-6; D is ambiguous. V was cut by 2 bases and J by 9 bases, with 12 bases left in between. Germline-derived CDR1 and CDR2 are SGHRS and YFSETQ. The CDR3 spans 14 residues.

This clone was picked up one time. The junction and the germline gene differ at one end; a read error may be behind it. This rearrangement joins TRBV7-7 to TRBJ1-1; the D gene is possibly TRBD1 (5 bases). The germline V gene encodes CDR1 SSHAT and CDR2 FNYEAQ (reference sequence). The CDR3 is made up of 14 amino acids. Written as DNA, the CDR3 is TGTGCTAGCAGCTTCCGGGACGAGGGCCCTGAAGCTTTCTTT. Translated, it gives CASSFRDEGPEAFF.

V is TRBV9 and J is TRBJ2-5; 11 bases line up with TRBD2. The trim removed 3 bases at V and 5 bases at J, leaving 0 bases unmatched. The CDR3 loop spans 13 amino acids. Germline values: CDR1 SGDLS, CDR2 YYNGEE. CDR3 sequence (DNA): TGTGCCAGCAGCGGGACTAGCGGGGAGACCCAGTACTTC. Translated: CASSGTSGETQYF.

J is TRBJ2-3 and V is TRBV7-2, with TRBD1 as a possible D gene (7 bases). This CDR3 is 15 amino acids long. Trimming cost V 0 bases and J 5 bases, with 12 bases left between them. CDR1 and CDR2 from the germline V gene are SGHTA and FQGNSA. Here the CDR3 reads CASSLATGRRDTQYF. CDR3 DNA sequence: TGTGCCAGCAGCTTAGCGACAGGGAGGAGAGATACGCAGTATTTT.

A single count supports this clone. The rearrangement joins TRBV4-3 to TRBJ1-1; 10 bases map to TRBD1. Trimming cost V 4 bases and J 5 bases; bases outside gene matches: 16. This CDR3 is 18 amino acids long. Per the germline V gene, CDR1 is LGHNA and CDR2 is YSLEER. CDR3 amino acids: CASSPGSWTGGLWTEAFF. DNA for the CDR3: TGCGCCAGCAGCCCTGGCAGTTGGACAGGGGGGTTGTGGACTGAAGCTTTCTTT.